This TCR beta chain appears in the sequencing data of a study of T cell responses to AZD1222 COVID-19 vaccine. Germline CDR1 reads SGDLS; CDR2 reads YYNGEE. The CDR3 extends over 13 amino acids. The V end was cut by 3 bases, the J end by 9 bases, with 15 bases between. TCRdb keeps only in-frame clones here, not all; method: immunoSEQ multiplex PCR. Of about 88,000 clones in the sample, 85% to 90% were seen once. This material consisted of peripheral blood, taken on day 0 of AZD1222 vaccination. The chain links TRBV9 to TRBJ2-5; a weak D match, TRBD1 (6 bases). The receptor was derived from an adult in good health. The CDR3 coding sequence is TGTGCCAGCAGCGCAGGGACACGGGGCGCCCAGTACTTC. Translating it yields CASSAGTRGAQYF.